Detailed here is one T cell receptor (beta chain). This sample is drawn from a study of early stage breast cancer tumors. Study details: About 80% of the 16 invasive tumors were ER+, PR+ and HER2-.

Assay used: immunoSEQ multiplex PCR; TCRdb lists only in-frame clones, some missing. Altogether about 9,900 clones are present, around 66% being singletons, with the ten largest covering over 9.5%. This CDR3 spans 14 amino acids. Trimming pared 6 bases from V and 2 bases from J, leaving 13 bases between. From germline, CDR1 is SQVTM and CDR2 ANQGSEA. The V call is TRBV29-1, the J call TRBJ2-2, with TRBD2 as a possible D gene (6 bases). This sequence originates from a person between 55 and 69 years old with breast cancer. Sequencing was carried out using breast tumor tissue. CDR3 coding DNA: TGCAGCGTCAAATTAGCGGCAAACACCGGGGAGCTGTTTTTT. Translated, it gives CSVKLAANTGELFF.